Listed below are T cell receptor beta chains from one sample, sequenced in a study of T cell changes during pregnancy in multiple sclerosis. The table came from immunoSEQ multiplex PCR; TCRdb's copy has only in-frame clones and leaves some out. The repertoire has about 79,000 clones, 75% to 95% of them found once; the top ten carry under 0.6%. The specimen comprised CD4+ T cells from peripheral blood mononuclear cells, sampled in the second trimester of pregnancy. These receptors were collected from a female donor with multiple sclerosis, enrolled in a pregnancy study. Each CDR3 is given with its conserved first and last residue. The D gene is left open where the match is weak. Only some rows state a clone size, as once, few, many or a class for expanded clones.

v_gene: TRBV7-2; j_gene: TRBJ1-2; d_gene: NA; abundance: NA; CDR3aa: CASSPGTGTYGYTF; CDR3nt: TGTGCCAGCAGCCCTGGAACAGGGACATATGGCTACACCTTC
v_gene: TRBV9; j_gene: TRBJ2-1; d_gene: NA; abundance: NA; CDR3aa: CASSPFWGRNEQFF; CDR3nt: TGTGCCAGCAGCCCTTTCTGGGGCCGCAATGAGCAGTTCTTC
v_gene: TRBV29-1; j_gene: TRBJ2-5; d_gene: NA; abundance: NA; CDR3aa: CSVRTVQETQYF; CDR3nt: TGCAGCGTTCGGACTGTGCAAGAGACCCAGTACTTC
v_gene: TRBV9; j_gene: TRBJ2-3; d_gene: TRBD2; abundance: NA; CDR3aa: CASSVASGRGDTQYF; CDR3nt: TGTGCCAGCAGCGTAGCGAGCGGGAGGGGAGATACGCAGTATTTT
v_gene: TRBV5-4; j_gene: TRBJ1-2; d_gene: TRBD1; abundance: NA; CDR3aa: CASSLNRGNYGYTF; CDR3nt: TGTGCCAGCAGCTTGAACAGGGGAAACTATGGCTACACCTTC
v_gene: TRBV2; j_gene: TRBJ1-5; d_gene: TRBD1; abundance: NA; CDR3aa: CASTGTGGHQPQHF; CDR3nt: TGTGCCAGCACCGGGACAGGGGGCCATCAGCCCCAGCATTTT
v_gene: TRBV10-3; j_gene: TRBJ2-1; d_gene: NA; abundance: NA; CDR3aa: CAISEYRGEEQFF; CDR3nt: TGTGCCATCAGTGAGTATAGGGGCGAGGAGCAGTTCTTC
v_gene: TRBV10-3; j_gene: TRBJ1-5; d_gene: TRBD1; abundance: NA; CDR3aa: CATSDRDDQPQHF; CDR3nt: TGTGCCACGTCGGACAGGGATGATCAGCCCCAGCATTTT
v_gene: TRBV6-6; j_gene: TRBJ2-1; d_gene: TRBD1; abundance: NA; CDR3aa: CASNPESGQGNNEQFF; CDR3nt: TGTGCCAGCAATCCTGAATCGGGACAGGGGAACAATGAGCAGTTCTTC
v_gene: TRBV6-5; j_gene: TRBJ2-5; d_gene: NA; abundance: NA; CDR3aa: CASSLRAPRGGAQYF; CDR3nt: TGTGCCAGCAGTCTTCGGGCCCCCAGAGGCGGGGCCCAGTACTTC
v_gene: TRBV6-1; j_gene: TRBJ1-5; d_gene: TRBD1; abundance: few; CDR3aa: CATQDRVNQPQHF; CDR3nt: TGTGCCACACAAGACAGGGTCAATCAGCCCCAGCATTTT
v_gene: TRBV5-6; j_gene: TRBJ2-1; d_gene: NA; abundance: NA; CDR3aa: CASSSNRLLYNEQFF; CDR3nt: TGTGCCAGCAGCAGCAACAGGCTCTTATACAATGAGCAGTTCTTC
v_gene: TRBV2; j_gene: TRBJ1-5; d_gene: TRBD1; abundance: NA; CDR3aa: CASRKGQGGQPQHF; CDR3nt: TGTGCCAGCAGGAAGGGACAGGGGGGCCAGCCCCAGCATTTT
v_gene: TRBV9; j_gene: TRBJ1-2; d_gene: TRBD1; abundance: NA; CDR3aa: CASSGGQGWGYTF; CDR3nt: TGTGCCAGCAGCGGAGGACAGGGTTGGGGCTACACCTTC
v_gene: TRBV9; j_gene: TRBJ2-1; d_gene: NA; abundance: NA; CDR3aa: CASSVDSYNEQFF; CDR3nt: TGTGCCAGCAGCGTGGACAGCTACAATGAGCAGTTCTTC
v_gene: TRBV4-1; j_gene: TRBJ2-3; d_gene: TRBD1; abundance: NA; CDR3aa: CASNERQGWDTQYF; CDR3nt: TGCGCCAGCAACGAGAGACAGGGATGGGATACGCAGTATTTT
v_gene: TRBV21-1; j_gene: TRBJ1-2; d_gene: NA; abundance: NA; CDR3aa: CASSARQGKFIGYTF; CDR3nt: TGTGCCAGCAGCGCCCGACAGGGAAAATTTATTGGCTACACCTTC
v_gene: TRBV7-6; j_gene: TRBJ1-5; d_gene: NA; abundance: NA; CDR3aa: CASSLGRNQPQHF; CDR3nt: TGTGCCAGCAGCTTAGGGCGCAATCAGCCCCAGCATTTT
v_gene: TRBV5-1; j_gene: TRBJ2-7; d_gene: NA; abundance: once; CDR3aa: CASSFQRVNSYEQYF; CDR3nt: TGCGCCAGCAGCTTCCAACGGGTGAACTCCTACGAGCAGTACTTC
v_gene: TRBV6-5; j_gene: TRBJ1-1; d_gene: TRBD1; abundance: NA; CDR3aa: CASRPGQMNTEAFF; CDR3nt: TGTGCCAGCAGACCGGGACAGATGAACACTGAAGCTTTCTTT
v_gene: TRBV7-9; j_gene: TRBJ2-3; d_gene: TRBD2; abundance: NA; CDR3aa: CASSPGLAGSTDTQYF; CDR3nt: TGTGCCAGCAGCCCCGGACTAGCGGGGAGCACAGATACGCAGTATTTT
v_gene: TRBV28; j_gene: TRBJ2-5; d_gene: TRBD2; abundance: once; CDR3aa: CASRIRLAHAEETQYF; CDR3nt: TGTGCCAGCAGGATCAGACTAGCTCACGCCGAAGAGACCCAGTACTTC
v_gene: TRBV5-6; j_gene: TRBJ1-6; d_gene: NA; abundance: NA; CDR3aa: CASSFGRGSSPLHF; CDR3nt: TGTGCCAGCAGCTTCGGCAGGGGAAGTTCACCCCTCCACTTT
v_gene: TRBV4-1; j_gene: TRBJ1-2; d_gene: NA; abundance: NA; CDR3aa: CASSQGFANYGYTF; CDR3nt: TGCGCCAGCAGCCAAGGTTTTGCGAACTATGGCTACACCTTC